Listed below are T cell receptor beta chains from one sample, sequenced in a study of shared clonotypes between healthy human individuals. The repertoire was sequenced with immunoSEQ multiplex PCR; TCRdb's copy has only in-frame clones and lacks some. The sample gives about 2 million clones, roughly 95% of which show up once; roughly 1.2% is in the top ten. Sample: naive CD8+ T cells sorted from blood. The receptors derive from a man between 18 and 35 years old in good health. CDR3s include the opening cysteine and the closing phenylalanine or tryptophan. Each record gives: D gene, clone size, J gene, V gene, CDR3 protein, CDR3 DNA. A D gene is named only where the DNA matches it firmly. Not all rows give a size; the values are once, few, many and, for expanded clones, a class.

D gene: TRBD2
clone size: -
J gene: TRBJ2-1
V gene: TRBV7-9
CDR3 protein: CASSAGTSGGAVYNEQFF
CDR3 DNA: TGTGCCAGCAGCGCCGGGACTAGCGGGGGGGCGGTCTACAATGAGCAGTTCTTC

D gene: TRBD1
clone size: -
J gene: TRBJ1-1
V gene: TRBV6-1
CDR3 protein: CASSEGFDREGTEAFF
CDR3 DNA: TGTGCCAGCAGTGAAGGGTTCGACAGGGAAGGCACTGAAGCTTTCTTT

D gene: TRBD2
clone size: -
J gene: TRBJ2-7
V gene: TRBV6-1
CDR3 protein: CASSEMGLAIHEQYF
CDR3 DNA: TGTGCCAGCAGTGAAATGGGACTAGCGATCCACGAGCAGTACTTC

D gene: TRBD2
clone size: once
J gene: TRBJ2-7
V gene: TRBV5-4
CDR3 protein: CASSASGSSYEQYF
CDR3 DNA: TGTGCCAGCAGCGCTAGCGGGAGCTCCTACGAGCAGTACTTC

D gene: -
clone size: once
J gene: TRBJ1-6
V gene: TRBV6-6
CDR3 protein: CASGEGNSPLHF
CDR3 DNA: TGTGCCAGCGGAGAGGGGAATTCACCCCTCCACTTT

D gene: -
clone size: -
J gene: TRBJ2-1
V gene: TRBV30
CDR3 protein: CAWSLDFEVFF
CDR3 DNA: TGTGCCTGGAGTTTGGACTTTGAGGTGTTCTTC

D gene: -
clone size: few
J gene: TRBJ1-1
V gene: TRBV7-6
CDR3 protein: CASSSFGGVNTEAFF
CDR3 DNA: TGTGCCAGCAGCAGTTTCGGGGGGGTAAACACTGAAGCTTTCTTT

D gene: TRBD1
clone size: -
J gene: TRBJ1-1
V gene: TRBV6-5
CDR3 protein: CASSWGPGQGTEAFF
CDR3 DNA: TGTGCCAGCAGTTGGGGACCGGGACAGGGGACTGAAGCTTTCTTT

D gene: -
clone size: -
J gene: TRBJ1-6
V gene: TRBV4-1
CDR3 protein: CASSQVSPEESPLHF
CDR3 DNA: TGCGCCAGCAGCCAAGTTTCTCCAGAAGAATCACCCCTCCACTTT

D gene: TRBD1
clone size: -
J gene: TRBJ2-2
V gene: TRBV15
CDR3 protein: CATSRDFSGQGARRTGELFF
CDR3 DNA: TGTGCCACCAGCAGAGATTTTTCGGGACAGGGGGCGCGTCGGACCGGGGAGCTGTTTTTT

D gene: -
clone size: -
J gene: TRBJ2-1
V gene: TRBV5-5
CDR3 protein: CASSLETGASFYNEQFF
CDR3 DNA: TGTGCCAGCAGCTTGGAAACAGGAGCTTCCTTCTACAATGAGCAGTTCTTC

D gene: -
clone size: -
J gene: TRBJ1-1
V gene: TRBV5-4
CDR3 protein: CASSPPGTTEAFF
CDR3 DNA: TGTGCCAGCAGCCCGCCGGGGACCACTGAAGCTTTCTTT

D gene: -
clone size: -
J gene: TRBJ2-1
V gene: TRBV7-6
CDR3 protein: CASSETRTNEQFF
CDR3 DNA: TGTGCCAGCAGCGAAACGCGAACTAATGAGCAGTTCTTC

D gene: TRBD2
clone size: once
J gene: TRBJ2-3
V gene: TRBV5-4
CDR3 protein: CASSLGLAVEDTQYF
CDR3 DNA: TGTGCCAGCAGCCTGGGACTAGCGGTAGAAGATACGCAGTATTTT

D gene: -
clone size: -
J gene: TRBJ2-7
V gene: TRBV4-3
CDR3 protein: CASSQDPMGEVVEQYF
CDR3 DNA: TGCGCCAGCAGCCAAGACCCCATGGGGGAGGTGGTCGAGCAGTACTTC

D gene: -
clone size: -
J gene: TRBJ2-7
V gene: TRBV11-2
CDR3 protein: CASSLGAALLYEQYF
CDR3 DNA: TGTGCCAGCAGTTTGGGTGCAGCTCTCCTCTACGAGCAGTACTTC

D gene: -
clone size: -
J gene: TRBJ1-2
V gene: TRBV27
CDR3 protein: CASSLTGLYGYTF
CDR3 DNA: TGTGCCAGCAGTTTGACAGGCTTGTATGGCTACACCTTC

D gene: TRBD2
clone size: -
J gene: TRBJ2-1
V gene: TRBV2
CDR3 protein: CASSGPSGIPDNEQFF
CDR3 DNA: TGTGCCAGCAGTGGGCCTAGCGGAATTCCCGACAATGAGCAGTTCTTC

D gene: -
clone size: once
J gene: TRBJ2-2
V gene: TRBV4-1
CDR3 protein: CASSAQESTGELFF
CDR3 DNA: TGCGCCAGCAGCGCCCAAGAATCAACCGGGGAGCTGTTTTTT

D gene: -
clone size: -
J gene: TRBJ2-2
V gene: TRBV7-9
CDR3 protein: CASSSWGNTGELFF
CDR3 DNA: TGTGCCAGCAGCTCTTGGGGGAACACCGGGGAGCTGTTTTTT

D gene: TRBD1
clone size: -
J gene: TRBJ1-2
V gene: TRBV15
CDR3 protein: CATSRDRGQGAGGYTF
CDR3 DNA: TGTGCCACCAGCAGAGATCGGGGACAGGGGGCGGGCGGCTACACCTTC

D gene: -
clone size: once
J gene: TRBJ2-1
V gene: TRBV7-8
CDR3 protein: CASSLVPDYRGNEQFF
CDR3 DNA: TGTGCCAGCAGCTTAGTTCCTGACTATAGGGGGAATGAGCAGTTCTTC

D gene: -
clone size: -
J gene: TRBJ2-7
V gene: TRBV25-1
CDR3 protein: CASSVGVTFEQYF
CDR3 DNA: TGTGCCAGCAGTGTCGGGGTAACCTTCGAGCAGTACTTC

D gene: TRBD2
clone size: -
J gene: TRBJ2-1
V gene: TRBV25-1
CDR3 protein: CASSPPGLAGVSEQFF
CDR3 DNA: TGTGCCAGCAGCCCCCCGGGACTAGCGGGAGTAAGTGAGCAGTTCTTC

D gene: -
clone size: once
J gene: TRBJ1-6
V gene: TRBV9
CDR3 protein: CASSAEDSSYNSPLHF
CDR3 DNA: TGTGCCAGCAGCGCCGAGGATAGCTCCTATAATTCACCCCTCCACTTT

D gene: -
clone size: -
J gene: TRBJ2-7
V gene: TRBV27
CDR3 protein: CASSPTGSTYEQYF
CDR3 DNA: TGTGCCAGCAGTCCCACGGGCAGTACCTACGAGCAGTACTTC

D gene: TRBD1
clone size: -
J gene: TRBJ1-1
V gene: TRBV6-5
CDR3 protein: CASSLRTGWGTEAFF
CDR3 DNA: TGTGCCAGCAGTTTGCGGACAGGGTGGGGAACTGAAGCTTTCTTT

D gene: -
clone size: -
J gene: TRBJ2-2
V gene: TRBV28
CDR3 protein: CASSLSWVNTGELFF
CDR3 DNA: TGTGCCAGCAGTTTATCGTGGGTAAACACCGGGGAGCTGTTTTTT

D gene: -
clone size: -
J gene: TRBJ1-1
V gene: TRBV27
CDR3 protein: CASSSGTTEAFF
CDR3 DNA: TGTGCCAGCAGTTCCGGGACCACTGAAGCTTTCTTT

D gene: TRBD2
clone size: -
J gene: TRBJ2-1
V gene: TRBV4-3
CDR3 protein: CASSQAYSGNEQFF
CDR3 DNA: TGCGCCAGCAGCCAAGCGTATAGCGGGAATGAGCAGTTCTTC

D gene: TRBD1
clone size: -
J gene: TRBJ1-5
V gene: TRBV2
CDR3 protein: CASQDRTSNQPQHF
CDR3 DNA: TGTGCCAGCCAGGACAGGACAAGCAATCAGCCCCAGCATTTT

D gene: TRBD1
clone size: -
J gene: TRBJ1-1
V gene: TRBV4-3
CDR3 protein: CASSQNSRTGLNTEAFF
CDR3 DNA: TGCGCCAGCAGCCAAAACTCCCGGACAGGGTTAAACACTGAAGCTTTCTTT

D gene: -
clone size: -
J gene: TRBJ2-1
V gene: TRBV4-3
CDR3 protein: CASSQDLIPGVEQFF
CDR3 DNA: TGCGCCAGCAGCCAAGATCTTATTCCGGGTGTGGAGCAGTTCTTC

D gene: -
clone size: -
J gene: TRBJ1-1
V gene: TRBV9
CDR3 protein: CASSVEAGPKLNTEAFF
CDR3 DNA: TGTGCCAGCAGCGTAGAAGCGGGTCCCAAGCTAAACACTGAAGCTTTCTTT

D gene: -
clone size: -
J gene: TRBJ2-5
V gene: TRBV7-2
CDR3 protein: CASSLGKYQESNVETQYF
CDR3 DNA: TGTGCCAGCAGCTTAGGAAAGTACCAAGAGTCGAACGTAGAGACCCAGTACTTC

D gene: -
clone size: -
J gene: TRBJ1-5
V gene: TRBV5-6
CDR3 protein: CASSLWDVGGTKPQHF
CDR3 DNA: TGTGCCAGCAGCTTGTGGGACGTGGGTGGGACTAAGCCCCAGCATTTT

D gene: -
clone size: -
J gene: TRBJ1-5
V gene: TRBV6-4
CDR3 protein: CASSDSAFSPQDYSNQPQHF
CDR3 DNA: TGTGCCAGCAGTGACTCCGCTTTCTCCCCACAGGATTATAGCAATCAGCCCCAGCATTTT

D gene: -
clone size: -
J gene: TRBJ2-1
V gene: TRBV19
CDR3 protein: CATTSFPYNEQFF
CDR3 DNA: TGTGCCACAACTAGTTTCCCCTACAATGAGCAGTTCTTC

D gene: TRBD1
clone size: -
J gene: TRBJ1-2
V gene: TRBV27
CDR3 protein: CASRSLTGNYGYTF
CDR3 DNA: TGTGCCAGCAGATCCCTGACAGGGAACTATGGCTACACCTTC

D gene: -
clone size: -
J gene: TRBJ1-1
V gene: TRBV7-6
CDR3 protein: CASSLAPASTEAFF
CDR3 DNA: TGTGCCAGCAGCTTAGCGCCAGCCTCAACTGAAGCTTTCTTT

D gene: -
clone size: -
J gene: TRBJ2-7
V gene: TRBV6-5
CDR3 protein: CASSTLQGTYEQYF
CDR3 DNA: TGTGCCAGCAGTACACTCCAGGGAACCTACGAGCAGTACTTC

D gene: TRBD2
clone size: -
J gene: TRBJ2-1
V gene: TRBV6-1
CDR3 protein: CASSEAGLAGGPGYNEQFF
CDR3 DNA: TGTGCCAGCAGTGAAGCCGGACTAGCGGGGGGGCCAGGGTACAATGAGCAGTTCTTC

D gene: -
clone size: -
J gene: TRBJ1-2
V gene: TRBV7-9
CDR3 protein: CASSFPSGQAPHGYTF
CDR3 DNA: TGTGCCAGCAGCTTCCCCTCGGGGCAGGCCCCCCATGGCTACACCTTC

D gene: -
clone size: once
J gene: TRBJ2-7
V gene: TRBV6-5
CDR3 protein: CASSPLVAHEQYF
CDR3 DNA: TGTGCCAGCAGCCCTTTAGTAGCCCACGAGCAGTACTTC

D gene: -
clone size: once
J gene: TRBJ1-2
V gene: TRBV5-6
CDR3 protein: CASSLMGVNYGYTF
CDR3 DNA: TGTGCCAGCAGCTTGATGGGGGTCAACTATGGCTACACCTTC

D gene: TRBD1
clone size: -
J gene: TRBJ1-2
V gene: TRBV7-9
CDR3 protein: CASSSDRIYGYTF
CDR3 DNA: TGTGCCAGCAGCTCGGACAGGATCTATGGCTACACCTTC

D gene: -
clone size: -
J gene: TRBJ1-4
V gene: TRBV11-2
CDR3 protein: CASTPGGDGEYEKLFF
CDR3 DNA: TGTGCCAGCACCCCAGGTGGGGACGGTGAATATGAAAAACTGTTTTTT

D gene: TRBD2
clone size: -
J gene: TRBJ2-1
V gene: TRBV29-1
CDR3 protein: CSAFAAGGYNEQFF
CDR3 DNA: TGCAGCGCCTTCGCAGCGGGAGGGTACAATGAGCAGTTCTTC

D gene: -
clone size: once
J gene: TRBJ1-1
V gene: TRBV9
CDR3 protein: CASSVGEWGAAFF
CDR3 DNA: TGTGCCAGCAGCGTAGGAGAGTGGGGGGCGGCTTTCTTT

D gene: -
clone size: -
J gene: TRBJ2-7
V gene: TRBV5-1
CDR3 protein: CASSLAPRQLAEQYF
CDR3 DNA: TGCGCCAGCAGCTTGGCGCCCAGGCAGTTAGCCGAGCAGTACTTC

D gene: -
clone size: -
J gene: TRBJ2-7
V gene: TRBV30
CDR3 protein: CAWSGSRGAYEQYF
CDR3 DNA: TGTGCCTGGAGTGGTAGTAGGGGGGCCTACGAGCAGTACTTC

D gene: -
clone size: -
J gene: TRBJ2-1
V gene: TRBV14
CDR3 protein: CASSQTAYNEQFF
CDR3 DNA: TGTGCCAGCAGCCAGACAGCGTACAATGAGCAGTTCTTC

D gene: TRBD2
clone size: -
J gene: TRBJ2-1
V gene: TRBV4-1
CDR3 protein: CASSQRMAGGVSYNEQFF
CDR3 DNA: TGCGCCAGCAGCCAAAGGATGGCGGGGGGCGTCTCCTACAATGAGCAGTTCTTC